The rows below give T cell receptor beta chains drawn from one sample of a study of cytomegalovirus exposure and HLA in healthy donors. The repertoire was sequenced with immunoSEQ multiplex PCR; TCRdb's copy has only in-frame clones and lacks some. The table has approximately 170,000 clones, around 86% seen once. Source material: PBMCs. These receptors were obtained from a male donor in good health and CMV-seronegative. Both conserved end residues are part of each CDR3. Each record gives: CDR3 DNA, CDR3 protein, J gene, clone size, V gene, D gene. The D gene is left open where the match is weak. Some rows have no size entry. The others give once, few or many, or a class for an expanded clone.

TGCGCCAGCAGCCAGGTGGACAGTAACTATGGCTACACCTTC,CASSQVDSNYGYTF,TRBJ1-2,NA,TRBV4-1,NA
TGTGCCATCAGTAAGACCGGGACAGGAGATTCACCCCTCCACTTT,CAISKTGTGDSPLHF,TRBJ1-6,few,TRBV10-3,TRBD1
TGTGCCATCAGTGACCGAGAGACCCAGTACTTC,CAISDRETQYF,TRBJ2-5,NA,TRBV10-3,NA
TGTGCCAGCAGCCAAGAAACTAGCGGCGCTTACGAGCAGTACTTC,CASSQETSGAYEQYF,TRBJ2-7,NA,TRBV4-2,TRBD2
TGTGCCAGCAGACTGGGGGCTAGCGGGGGCCGGGGCTACGAGCAGTACTTC,CASRLGASGGRGYEQYF,TRBJ2-7,few,TRBV5-6,TRBD2
TGTGCCAGCACTGGGTCCGGGGTTGGCACTGAAGCTTTCTTT,CASTGSGVGTEAFF,TRBJ1-1,NA,TRBV6-6,NA
TGTGCCTGGAGGAGGGACAGGGGTCAGCCCCAGCATTTT,CAWRRDRGQPQHF,TRBJ1-5,NA,TRBV30,TRBD1
TGTGCCAGCAGCTTGTGGCCCAGTTGGGGCTACACCTTC,CASSLWPSWGYTF,TRBJ1-2,NA,TRBV5-6,NA
TGCGCCAGCAGCTCCCGAGGGGACAGTCCGGGCTACACCTTC,CASSSRGDSPGYTF,TRBJ1-2,NA,TRBV5-1,TRBD1
TGTGCCAGCAGCGTAGGTGGGACACAAAATGGCTACACCTTC,CASSVGGTQNGYTF,TRBJ1-2,NA,TRBV9,NA
TGTGCCAGCAGCGTAGGGGGGGGGCGCAGCTACGAGCAGTACTTC,CASSVGGGRSYEQYF,TRBJ2-7,NA,TRBV9,NA
TGTGCCAGCAAACGGCCGGGGACAGTCGATGAGCAGTTCTTC,CASKRPGTVDEQFF,TRBJ2-1,NA,TRBV18,TRBD1
TGTGCCAGCAGCCAAGGACGTATTGGGGCGGCAGAGAGCTCCTACGAGCAGTACTTC,CASSQGRIGAAESSYEQYF,TRBJ2-7,NA,TRBV14,NA
TGTGCCAGCGTGGACAGGGGGCTGTCTTTGCGTGGCTACACCTTC,CASVDRGLSLRGYTF,TRBJ1-2,NA,TRBV6-5,TRBD1
TGTGCCAGCAGTCCACAGGGGATGTTTACCGGGGAGCTGTTTTTT,CASSPQGMFTGELFF,TRBJ2-2,NA,TRBV27,TRBD1
TGTGCCAGCAGCGTACAGGAGGCCGCTGGAAACACCATATATTTT,CASSVQEAAGNTIYF,TRBJ1-3,NA,TRBV9,NA
TGTGCCAGCAGCCCAGCGATGGGGCAGCGAGCCGACGAGCAGTACTTC,CASSPAMGQRADEQYF,TRBJ2-7,NA,TRBV7-9,NA
TGCGCCAGCAGCCAAGAGGACAGGGGGCGTCAAGGCTACACCTTC,CASSQEDRGRQGYTF,TRBJ1-2,NA,TRBV4-3,TRBD1
TGTGCCAGCAGCTTGGAGCCGGGACAGTCCTACGAGCAGTACTTC,CASSLEPGQSYEQYF,TRBJ2-7,NA,TRBV5-4,TRBD1
TGTGCCAGCAGCTTAGGTGGGCAGGGGAATACGGAGACCCAGTACTTC,CASSLGGQGNTETQYF,TRBJ2-5,NA,TRBV7-6,NA
TGTGCCAGCAGCTTAGACAGAACCTACGAGCAGTACTTC,CASSLDRTYEQYF,TRBJ2-7,NA,TRBV7-9,NA
TGCGCCAGCAGCTGGGCAGGGGGGACAGATACGCAGTATTTT,CASSWAGGTDTQYF,TRBJ2-3,NA,TRBV5-1,NA
TGCGCCAGCAGTCAGAAGCGGGGGGGCTACAATGAGCAGTTCTTC,CASSQKRGGYNEQFF,TRBJ2-1,NA,TRBV5-1,TRBD2
TGCGCCAGCAGCGCAGGTTATTGGCCCGACGAGCAGTACTTC,CASSAGYWPDEQYF,TRBJ2-7,NA,TRBV5-1,NA
TGCGCCAGCAGCCCAGTTGGGGGGGAAAAACTGTTTTTT,CASSPVGGEKLFF,TRBJ1-4,NA,TRBV5-1,NA
TGTGCCTGGAGTACCAGTGGCACAGATACGCAGTATTTT,CAWSTSGTDTQYF,TRBJ2-3,NA,TRBV30,NA
TGTGCCAGCAGCCCCCACGGCGAACAGGGGCTTGAAGCTTTCTTT,CASSPHGEQGLEAFF,TRBJ1-1,NA,TRBV6-6,TRBD1
TGTGCCAGCAGCTTGGGTTGGGGGGCTAATGAAAAACTGTTTTTT,CASSLGWGANEKLFF,TRBJ1-4,once,TRBV5-5,NA
TGTGCCAGCAGTTCCCAGGGGGTAGGAAACACCATATATTTT,CASSSQGVGNTIYF,TRBJ1-3,NA,TRBV27,TRBD1
TGCGCCAGCAGCCAAGATAAGGACAGGGGACTAGCGGGGGTACCGACCCAGTACTTC,CASSQDKDRGLAGVPTQYF,TRBJ2-5,NA,TRBV4-1,TRBD2
TGTGCCAGCAGCTGGGACAGGGCAGCTACCATATATTTT,CASSWDRAATIYF,TRBJ1-3,NA,TRBV5-6,TRBD1
TGTGCCAGCAGCGCCTCCGGGACAGGCCTTGCAGAGACCCAGTACTTC,CASSASGTGLAETQYF,TRBJ2-5,few,TRBV7-6,TRBD1
TGTGCCAGCAGTGAATACGGGAGCGGGGGCCTTTTGGGGAGCTCCTACGAGCAGTACTTC,CASSEYGSGGLLGSSYEQYF,TRBJ2-7,NA,TRBV6-1,TRBD2
TGTGCCACCAGGCGGGACCCAGGACGAGGTGGTGAAAAACTGTTTTTT,CATRRDPGRGGEKLFF,TRBJ1-4,NA,TRBV15,NA
TGTGCCAGCAGCTTAGCAAACTTAGCGGGGCAGGAGCAGTACTTC,CASSLANLAGQEQYF,TRBJ2-7,NA,TRBV7-9,TRBD2
TGTGCCAGCCACCTTGGAGCTTCCCGGGGAACTAATGAAAAACTGTTTTTT,CASHLGASRGTNEKLFF,TRBJ1-4,few,TRBV19,NA
TGTGCCAGCAGTGAAGCCGGGACACCGAATAACTATGGCTACACCTTC,CASSEAGTPNNYGYTF,TRBJ1-2,NA,TRBV25-1,NA
TGTGCCATCAGTGAAACCCATGGGACTAGCGGGGGACCCTACGAGCAGTACTTC,CAISETHGTSGGPYEQYF,TRBJ2-7,NA,TRBV10-3,TRBD2
TGCGCCAGCAGGGCTACGGGGGGACGGAACACCGGGGAGCTGTTTTTT,CASRATGGRNTGELFF,TRBJ2-2,NA,TRBV10-2,TRBD2
TGCGCCAGCAGCTTGGGCCAGTTCTATAATTCACCCCTCCACTTT,CASSLGQFYNSPLHF,TRBJ1-6,NA,TRBV5-1,NA
TGTGCCAGCAGCTTGATACAGGGCACTGAAGCTTTCTTT,CASSLIQGTEAFF,TRBJ1-1,NA,TRBV5-4,NA
TGTGCCAGCAGCTCGCCGGGACAGGGTTTCGCGCAGTACTTC,CASSSPGQGFAQYF,TRBJ2-7,NA,TRBV7-8,TRBD1
TGTGCCAGCAGCTTATATAGCGGGGGGGCAGATACGCAGTATTTT,CASSLYSGGADTQYF,TRBJ2-3,NA,TRBV7-9,TRBD2
TGTGCCAGCAGCTTACGACCCATAGGAGGCTACGAGCAGTACTTC,CASSLRPIGGYEQYF,TRBJ2-7,NA,TRBV5-4,NA
TGTGCCAGCAGTTACTCCCGGGTTCTCACAGATACGCAGTATTTT,CASSYSRVLTDTQYF,TRBJ2-3,NA,TRBV6-5,NA
TGTGCCAGCTCACCAGGGCTGAACACTGAAGCTTTCTTT,CASSPGLNTEAFF,TRBJ1-1,NA,TRBV18,NA
TGTGCCAGCAGCCACTTCCAGTCACAGGGCGTGGAAGCTTTCTTT,CASSHFQSQGVEAFF,TRBJ1-1,NA,TRBV5-4,NA
TGTGCCAGCAGCTTAGCCAGGGGGAATGAGCAGTTCTTC,CASSLARGNEQFF,TRBJ2-1,NA,TRBV11-2,TRBD1
TGTGCCAGCAGCTTAGGGGGCGATGGCTACAATGAGCAGTTCTTC,CASSLGGDGYNEQFF,TRBJ2-1,once,TRBV11-2,NA